This TCR beta chain was captured by sequencing in a study of CD8+CD57+ T cells in acquired aplastic anemia. Study at large: Reads per healthy sample averaged roughly 10 million (CD4+) and 11.0 million (CD8+).

Broader study findings: Overlapping CD8+ CDR3 repertoires of patients and controls contained approximately 28 shared sequences.

Genomic DNA served as template for TCR beta VDJ and CDR3 profiling. TCRdb analysed the reads with MiXCR anew, one entry per CDR3 protein. The profile shows 350,000 to 450,000 distinct CDR3 sequences, 65% to 80% of them singletons. In regard to this clonotype: Its antigen is undetermined. Possible read error: a much larger clone is one base away.

Material for sequencing was sorted CD4+, CD8+, or CD8+CD57+ T cells (not recorded which) from PBMCs. The TCR originated in a human donor in good health, serving as a control.

The CDR3 sequence is CAWSVGLHGYTF. CDR3 nucleotide sequence: TGTGCCTGGAGTGTGGGGTTACACGGCTACACCTTC. V is TRBV30 and J is TRBJ1-2; the D is unclear. This CDR3 comprises 12 residues. Between the trimmed V and J ends, which lost 0 bases and 8 bases, there was a span of 10 bases. Germline assignment: CDR1 GTSNPN and CDR2 SVGIG (reference sequence).